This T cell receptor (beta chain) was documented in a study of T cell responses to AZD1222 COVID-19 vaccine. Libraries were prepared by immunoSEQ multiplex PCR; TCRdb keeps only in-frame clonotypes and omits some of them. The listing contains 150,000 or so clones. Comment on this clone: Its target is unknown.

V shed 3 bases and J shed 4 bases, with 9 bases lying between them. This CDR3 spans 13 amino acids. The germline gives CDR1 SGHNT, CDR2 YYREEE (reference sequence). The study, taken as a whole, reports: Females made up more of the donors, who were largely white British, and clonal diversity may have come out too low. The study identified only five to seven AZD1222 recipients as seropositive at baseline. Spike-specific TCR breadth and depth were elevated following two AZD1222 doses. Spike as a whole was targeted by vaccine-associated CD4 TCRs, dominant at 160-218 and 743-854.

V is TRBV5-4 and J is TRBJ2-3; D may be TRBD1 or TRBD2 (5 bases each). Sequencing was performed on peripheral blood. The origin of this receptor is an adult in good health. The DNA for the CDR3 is TGTGCCAGCAGCTACCAGGGACCAGATACGCAGTATTTT. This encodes CASSYQGPDTQYF.